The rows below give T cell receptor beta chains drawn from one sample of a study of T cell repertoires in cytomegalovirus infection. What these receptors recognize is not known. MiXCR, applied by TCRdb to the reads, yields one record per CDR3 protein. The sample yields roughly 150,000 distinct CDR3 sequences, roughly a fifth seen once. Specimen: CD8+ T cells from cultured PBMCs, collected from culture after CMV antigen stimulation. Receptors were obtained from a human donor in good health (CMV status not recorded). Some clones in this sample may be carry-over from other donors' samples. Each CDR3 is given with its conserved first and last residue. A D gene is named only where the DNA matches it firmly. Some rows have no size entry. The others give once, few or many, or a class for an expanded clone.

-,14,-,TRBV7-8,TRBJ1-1,CASSLPFGGTEAFF,TGTGCCAGCAGCTTACCGTTTGGCGGCACTGAAGCTTTCTTT
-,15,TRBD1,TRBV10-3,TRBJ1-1,CAISESGTEGTEAFF,TGTGCCATCAGTGAGTCTGGGACAGAGGGCACTGAAGCTTTCTTT
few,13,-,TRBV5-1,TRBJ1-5,CATSGGVSQPQHF,TGCGCCACCAGCGGCGGGGTCAGCCAGCCCCAGCATTTT
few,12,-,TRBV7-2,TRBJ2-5,CASRPTGETQYF,TGTGCCAGCAGACCAACGGGGGAGACCCAGTACTTC
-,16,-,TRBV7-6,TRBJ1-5,CASSTSGYPPNQPQHF,TGTGCCAGCAGCACCTCAGGGTATCCCCCCAATCAGCCCCAGCATTTT
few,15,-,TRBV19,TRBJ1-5,CASSSQADSNQPQHF,TGTGCCAGTAGTAGTCAGGCGGATAGCAATCAGCCCCAGCATTTT
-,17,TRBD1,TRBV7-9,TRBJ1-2,CASSDMMGQESNYGYTF,TGTGCCAGCAGCGATATGATGGGACAGGAATCGAACTATGGCTACACCTTC
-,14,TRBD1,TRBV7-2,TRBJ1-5,CASSTGTGRQPQHF,TGTGCCAGCAGCACCGGGACAGGGAGGCAGCCCCAGCATTTT
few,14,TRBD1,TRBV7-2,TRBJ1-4,CASSSGQINEKLFF,TGTGCCAGCAGCTCGGGACAGATTAATGAAAAACTGTTTTTT
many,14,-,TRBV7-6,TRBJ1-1,CASSLAGPNTEAFF,TGTGCCAGCAGTTTAGCAGGGCCGAACACTGAAGCTTTCTTT
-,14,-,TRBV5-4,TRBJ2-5,CASSIRTEQETQYF,TGTGCCAGCAGCATACGGACAGAACAAGAGACCCAGTACTTC
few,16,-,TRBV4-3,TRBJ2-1,CASSQDRRGVYREQFF,TGCGCCAGCAGCCAAGATCGCAGGGGTGTATACAGAGAGCAGTTCTTC
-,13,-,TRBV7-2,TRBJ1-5,CASSLHSNQPQHF,TGTGCCAGCAGCTTACACAGCAATCAGCCCCAGCATTTT
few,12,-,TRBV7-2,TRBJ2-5,CASSPPEETQYF,TGTGCCAGCAGCCCACCAGAAGAGACCCAGTACTTC
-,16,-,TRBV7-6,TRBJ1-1,CASSRGFSIMNTEAFF,TGTGCCAGCAGCCGGGGATTTAGTATCATGAACACTGAAGCTTTCTTT
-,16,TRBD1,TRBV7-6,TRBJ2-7,CASSWDRGKEAYEQYF,TGTGCCAGCAGTTGGGACAGGGGGAAGGAGGCCTACGAGCAGTACTTC
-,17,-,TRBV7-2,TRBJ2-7,CASSSPRVGGGQGEQYF,TGTGCCAGCAGCTCCCCAAGGGTGGGGGGGGGCCAGGGCGAGCAGTACTTC
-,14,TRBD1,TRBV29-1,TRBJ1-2,CSVAGTGPNYGYTF,TGCAGCGTTGCCGGGACAGGGCCAAACTATGGCTACACCTTC
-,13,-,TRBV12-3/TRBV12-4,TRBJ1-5,CASSSGSYQPQHF,TGTGCCAGCAGTTCCGGGTCCTATCAGCCCCAGCATTTT
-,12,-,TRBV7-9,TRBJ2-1,CASSRDLGEQFF,TGTGCCAGCAGCCGGGACTTAGGGGAGCAGTTCTTC
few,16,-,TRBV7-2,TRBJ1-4,CASTEAPGETNEKLFF,TGTGCCAGCACCGAAGCGCCAGGGGAAACTAATGAAAAACTGTTTTTT
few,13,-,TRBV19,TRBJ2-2,CASSGYNTGELFF,TGTGCCAGTAGCGGATATAACACCGGGGAGCTGTTTTTT
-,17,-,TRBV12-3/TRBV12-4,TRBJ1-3,CASRIRPETGFGNTIYF,TGTGCCAGCAGAATACGCCCCGAGACAGGTTTTGGAAACACCATATATTTT
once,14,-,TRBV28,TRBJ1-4,CASSFRLEREKLFF,TGTGCCAGCAGTTTCCGGCTCGAGCGCGAAAAACTGTTTTTT
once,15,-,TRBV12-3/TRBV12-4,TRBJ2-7,CASSLVTGKGYEQYF,TGTGCCAGCAGTTTAGTGACGGGGAAAGGGTACGAGCAGTACTTC
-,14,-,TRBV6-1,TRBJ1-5,CASSDGYSNQPQHF,TGTGCCAGCAGTGACGGATATAGCAATCAGCCCCAGCATTTT
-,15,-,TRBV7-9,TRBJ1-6,CASSSRSVYNSPLHF,TGTGCCAGCAGCTCACGTTCAGTCTATAATTCACCCCTCCACTTT
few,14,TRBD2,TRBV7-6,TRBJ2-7,CASTLSGGSYEQYF,TGTGCCAGCACCCTCTCGGGGGGCTCCTACGAGCAGTACTTC
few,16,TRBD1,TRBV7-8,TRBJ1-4,CASTAPSGQGSEKLFF,TGTGCCAGCACCGCACCGTCGGGACAGGGTTCGGAAAAACTGTTTTTT
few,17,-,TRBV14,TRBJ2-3,CASSQTGHLTFTDTQYF,TGTGCCAGCAGCCAAACGGGACACCTCACTTTCACAGATACGCAGTATTTT
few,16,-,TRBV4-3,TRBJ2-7,CASSQDTWGANYEQYF,TGCGCCAGCAGCCAAGATACATGGGGGGCCAACTACGAGCAGTACTTC
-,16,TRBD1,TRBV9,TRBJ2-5,CASSETGVSYQETQYF,TGTGCCAGCAGCGAGACAGGGGTTTCGTACCAAGAGACCCAGTACTTC
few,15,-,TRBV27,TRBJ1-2,CASSPGHRVNYGYTF,TGTGCCAGCAGTCCCGGGCACAGGGTGAACTATGGCTACACCTTC
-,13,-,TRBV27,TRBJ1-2,CASSYAANYGYTF,TGTGCCAGCAGTTATGCAGCGAACTATGGCTACACCTTC
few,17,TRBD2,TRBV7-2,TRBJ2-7,CASSLYLETSEPYEQYF,TGTGCCAGCAGCTTATATCTCGAGACTAGCGAGCCCTACGAGCAGTACTTC
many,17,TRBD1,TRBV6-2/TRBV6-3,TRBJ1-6,CASRTDPDRAWNSPLHF,TGTGCCAGCAGGACCGATCCAGACAGGGCATGGAATTCACCCCTCCACTTT
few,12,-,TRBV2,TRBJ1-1,CATGTSNTEAFF,TGTGCCACAGGTACTTCGAACACTGAAGCTTTCTTT
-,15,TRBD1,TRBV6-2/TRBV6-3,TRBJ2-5,CASSWTTGGQETQYF,TGTGCCAGCAGTTGGACTACAGGGGGCCAAGAGACCCAGTACTTC
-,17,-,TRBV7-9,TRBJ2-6,CASSNSGHDSGANVLTF,TGTGCCAGCAGTAATTCGGGACACGACTCTGGGGCCAACGTCCTGACTTTC
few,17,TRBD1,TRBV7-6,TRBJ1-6,CASSLGDRSSYNSPLHF,TGTGCCAGCAGCTTAGGGGACAGGAGCTCCTATAATTCACCCCTCCACTTT
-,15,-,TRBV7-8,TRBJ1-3,CVSSPRGAAGNTIYF,TGTGTTAGCAGCCCTCGGGGGGCGGCTGGAAACACCATATATTTT
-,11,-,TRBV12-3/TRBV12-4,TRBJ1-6,CASSHSGTTLF,TGTGCCAGCAGTCACTCCGGGACAACCCTTTTT
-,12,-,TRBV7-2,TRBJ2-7,CASNYIGYEQYF,TGTGCCAGCAACTACATAGGCTACGAGCAGTACTTC